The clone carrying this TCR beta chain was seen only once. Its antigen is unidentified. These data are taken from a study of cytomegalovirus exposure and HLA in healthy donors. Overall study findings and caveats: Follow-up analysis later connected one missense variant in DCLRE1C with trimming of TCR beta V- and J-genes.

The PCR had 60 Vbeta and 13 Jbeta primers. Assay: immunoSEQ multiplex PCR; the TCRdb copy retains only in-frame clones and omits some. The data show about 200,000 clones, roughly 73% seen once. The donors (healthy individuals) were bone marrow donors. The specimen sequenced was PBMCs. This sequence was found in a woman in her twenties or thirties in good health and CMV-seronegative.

For the CDR3, the DNA is TGTGCCAGTAGTACCTGGACAGCGACTAACTATGGCTACACCTTC. This encodes CASSTWTATNYGYTF. The rearrangement joins TRBV19 to TRBJ1-2, with a weak D call TRBD1 (6 bases). The V gene lost 4 bases and the J gene lost 0 bases, with 12 bases spanning the gap. Germline V gene data show CDR1 as LNHDA and CDR2 as SQIVND (reference sequence). CDR3 length: 15 amino acids.